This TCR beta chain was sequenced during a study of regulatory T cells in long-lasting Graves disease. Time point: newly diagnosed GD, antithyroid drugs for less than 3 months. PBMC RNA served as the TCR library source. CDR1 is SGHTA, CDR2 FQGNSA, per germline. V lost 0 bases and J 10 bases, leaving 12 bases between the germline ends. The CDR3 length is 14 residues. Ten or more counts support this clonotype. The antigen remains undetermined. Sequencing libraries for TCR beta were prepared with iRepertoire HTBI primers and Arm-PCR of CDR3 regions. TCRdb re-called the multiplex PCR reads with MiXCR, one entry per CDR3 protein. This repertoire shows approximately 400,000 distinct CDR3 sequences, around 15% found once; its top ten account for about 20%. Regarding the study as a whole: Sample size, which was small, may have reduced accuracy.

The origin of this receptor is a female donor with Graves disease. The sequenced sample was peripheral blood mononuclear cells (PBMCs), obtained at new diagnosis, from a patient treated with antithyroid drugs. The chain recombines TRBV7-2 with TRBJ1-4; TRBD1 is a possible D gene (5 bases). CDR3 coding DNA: TGTGCCAGCAGCTTAGCGATCGACAGCGGAAAACTGTTTTTT. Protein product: CASSLAIDSGKLFF. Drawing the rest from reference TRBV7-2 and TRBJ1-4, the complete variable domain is GAGVSQSPSNKVTEKGKDVELRCDPISGHTALYWYRQSLGQGLEFLIYFQGNSAPDKSGLPSDRFSAERTGGSVSTLTIQRTQQEDSAVYLCASSLAIDSGKLFFGSGTQLSVL.